The subject of this entry is one TCR beta chain. The data originate from a study of early T cells in non-severe SARS-CoV-2 infection. V was clipped by 7 bases and J by 4 bases, with 10 bases between them. The germline V gene has CDR1 SGHRS and CDR2 YFSETQ. The CDR3 length is 12 residues. TCRdb independently ran MiXCR on the 5' RACE reads; one entry per CDR3 protein. Of about 27,000 distinct CDR3 sequences listed, about 2.7% are singletons. The V gene is TRBV5-1, the J gene TRBJ2-3, with D uncertain. The source of this sequence is an adult who was a healthcare worker with PCR-confirmed SARS-CoV-2 infection or an uninfected control (not recorded which). Sequencing input: whole blood. The CDR3 is CASRKWADTQYF. The CDR3 DNA is TGCGCCAGCCGTAAGTGGGCAGATACGCAGTATTTT.